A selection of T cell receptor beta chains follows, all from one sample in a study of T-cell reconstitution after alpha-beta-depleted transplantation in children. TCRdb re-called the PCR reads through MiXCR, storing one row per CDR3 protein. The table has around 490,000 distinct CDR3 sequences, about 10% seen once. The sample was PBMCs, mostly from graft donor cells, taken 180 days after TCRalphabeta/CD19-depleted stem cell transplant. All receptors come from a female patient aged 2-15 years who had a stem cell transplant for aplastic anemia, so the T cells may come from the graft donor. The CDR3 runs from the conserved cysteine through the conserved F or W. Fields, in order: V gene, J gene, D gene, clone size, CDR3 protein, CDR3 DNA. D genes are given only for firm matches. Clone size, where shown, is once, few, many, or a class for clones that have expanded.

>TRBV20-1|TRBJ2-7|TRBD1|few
CSATWRQGAREQYF
TGCAGTGCTACCTGGAGGCAGGGGGCAAGGGAGCAGTACTTC
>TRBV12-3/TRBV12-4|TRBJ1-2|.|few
CASSLGRFFFYGYTF
TGTGCCAGCAGTTTAGGGCGTTTTTTTTTCTATGGCTACACCTTC
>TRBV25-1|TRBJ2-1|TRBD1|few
CASSESLGQVYNEQFF
TGTGCCAGCAGTGAGAGCCTGGGACAGGTCTACAATGAGCAGTTCTTC
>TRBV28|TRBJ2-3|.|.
CASSFDRAGSTDTQYF
TGTGCCAGCAGTTTCGATCGGGCGGGGAGCACAGATACGCAGTATTTT
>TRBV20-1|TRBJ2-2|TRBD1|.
CSAHRDRANTGELFF
TGCAGTGCTCACCGGGACAGGGCGAACACCGGGGAGCTGTTTTTT
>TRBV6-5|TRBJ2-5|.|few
CASSYGAARETQYF
TGTGCCAGCAGTTATGGGGCGGCCAGAGAGACCCAGTACTTC
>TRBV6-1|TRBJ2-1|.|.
CASRGTFGHEQFF
TGTGCCAGCAGAGGGACATTTGGACATGAGCAGTTCTTC
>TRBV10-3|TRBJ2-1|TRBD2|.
CAIKGLADLQEQFF
TGTGCCATCAAAGGACTAGCGGACCTCCAAGAGCAGTTCTTC
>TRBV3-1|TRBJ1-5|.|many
CASSQDLNQPQHF
TGTGCCAGCAGCCAAGATCTAAATCAGCCCCAGCATTTT
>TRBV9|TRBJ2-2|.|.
CASSVGPLATTGELFF
TGTGCCAGCAGCGTAGGTCCGCTAGCGACCACCGGGGAGCTGTTTTTT
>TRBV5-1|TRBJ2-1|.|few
CASSLWGESYNEQFF
TGCGCCAGCAGCTTGTGGGGGGAATCCTACAATGAGCAGTTCTTC
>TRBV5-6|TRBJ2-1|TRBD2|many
CASSSLGLASKF
TGTGCCAGCAGCTCGTTGGGACTAGCCTCCAAATTC
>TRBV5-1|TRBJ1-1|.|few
CASSLRSSTTEAFF
TGCGCCAGCAGCTTGCGATCCTCGACCACTGAAGCTTTCTTT
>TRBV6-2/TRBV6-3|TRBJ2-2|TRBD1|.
CASSKTGMGTGELFF
TGTGCCAGCAGTAAGACAGGGATGGGCACCGGGGAGCTGTTTTTT
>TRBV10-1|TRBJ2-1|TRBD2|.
CASSDTGTSSHNEQFF
TGCGCCAGCAGTGATACCGGGACTAGCAGCCACAATGAGCAGTTCTTC
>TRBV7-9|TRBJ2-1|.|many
CASSLAGRLGEQFF
TGTGCCAGCAGCTTAGCCGGGCGCCTTGGAGAGCAGTTCTTC
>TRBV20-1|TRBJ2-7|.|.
CSAPPEGEGEQYF
TGCAGTGCTCCTCCCGAGGGGGAAGGGGAGCAGTACTTC